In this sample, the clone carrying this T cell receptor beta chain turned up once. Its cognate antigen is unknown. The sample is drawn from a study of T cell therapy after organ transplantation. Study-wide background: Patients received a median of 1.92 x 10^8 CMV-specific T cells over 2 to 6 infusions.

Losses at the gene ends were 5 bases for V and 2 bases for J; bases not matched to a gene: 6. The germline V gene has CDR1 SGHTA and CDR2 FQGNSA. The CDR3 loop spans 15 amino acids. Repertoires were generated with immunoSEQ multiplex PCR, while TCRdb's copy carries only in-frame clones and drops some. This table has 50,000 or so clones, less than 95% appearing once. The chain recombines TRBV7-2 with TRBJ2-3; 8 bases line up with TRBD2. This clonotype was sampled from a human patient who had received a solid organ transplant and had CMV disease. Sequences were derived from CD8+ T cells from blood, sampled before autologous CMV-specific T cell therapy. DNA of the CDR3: TGTGCCAGCAGCCATAGCGGGGCCCCCACAGATACGCAGTATTTT. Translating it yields CASSHSGAPTDTQYF.